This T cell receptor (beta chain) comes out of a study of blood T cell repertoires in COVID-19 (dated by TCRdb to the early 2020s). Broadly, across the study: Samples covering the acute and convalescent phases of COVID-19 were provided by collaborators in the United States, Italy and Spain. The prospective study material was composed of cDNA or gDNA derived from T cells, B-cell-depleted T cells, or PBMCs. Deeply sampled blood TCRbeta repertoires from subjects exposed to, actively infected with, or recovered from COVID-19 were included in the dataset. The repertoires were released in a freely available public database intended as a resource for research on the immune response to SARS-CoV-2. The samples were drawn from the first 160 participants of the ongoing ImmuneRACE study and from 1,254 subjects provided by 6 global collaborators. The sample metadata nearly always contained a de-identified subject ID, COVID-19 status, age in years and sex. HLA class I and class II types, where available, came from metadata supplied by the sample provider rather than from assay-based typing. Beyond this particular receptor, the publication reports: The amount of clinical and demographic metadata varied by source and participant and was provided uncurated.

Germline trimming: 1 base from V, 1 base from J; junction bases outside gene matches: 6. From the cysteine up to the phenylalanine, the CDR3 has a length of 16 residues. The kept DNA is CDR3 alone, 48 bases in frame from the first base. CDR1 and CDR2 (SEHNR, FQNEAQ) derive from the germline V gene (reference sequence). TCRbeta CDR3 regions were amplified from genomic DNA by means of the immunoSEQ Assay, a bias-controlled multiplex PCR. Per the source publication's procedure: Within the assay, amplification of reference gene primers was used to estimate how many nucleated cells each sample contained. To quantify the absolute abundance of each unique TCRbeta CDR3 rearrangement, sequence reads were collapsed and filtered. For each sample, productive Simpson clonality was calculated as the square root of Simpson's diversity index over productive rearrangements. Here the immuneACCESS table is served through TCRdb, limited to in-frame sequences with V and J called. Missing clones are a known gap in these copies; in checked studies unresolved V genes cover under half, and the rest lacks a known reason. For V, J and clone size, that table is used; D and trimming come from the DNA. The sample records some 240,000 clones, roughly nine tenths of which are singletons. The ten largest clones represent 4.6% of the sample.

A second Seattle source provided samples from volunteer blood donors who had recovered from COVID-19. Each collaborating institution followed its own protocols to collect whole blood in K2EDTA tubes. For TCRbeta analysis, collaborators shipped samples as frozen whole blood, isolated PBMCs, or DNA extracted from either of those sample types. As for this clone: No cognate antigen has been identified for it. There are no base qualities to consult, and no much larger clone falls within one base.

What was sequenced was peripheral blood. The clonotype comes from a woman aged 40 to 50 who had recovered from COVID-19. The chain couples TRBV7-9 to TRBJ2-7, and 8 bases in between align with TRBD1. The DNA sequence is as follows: TGTGCCAGCAGCTTAGGAAACAACAGGGGGTCCTACGAGCAGTACTTC. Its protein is CASSLGNNRGSYEQYF.